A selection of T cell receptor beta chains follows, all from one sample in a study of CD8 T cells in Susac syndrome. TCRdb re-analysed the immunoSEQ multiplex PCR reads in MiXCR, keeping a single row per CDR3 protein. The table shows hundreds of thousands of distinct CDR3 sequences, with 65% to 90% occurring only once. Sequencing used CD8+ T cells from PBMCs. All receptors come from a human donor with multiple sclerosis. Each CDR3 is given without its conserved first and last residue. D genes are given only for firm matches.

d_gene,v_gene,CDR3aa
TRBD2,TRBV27,ASSPGLAVYEQY
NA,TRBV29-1,SVSLQF
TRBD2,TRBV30,AWGLADLYEQY
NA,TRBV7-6,ASSSAISGTLGLGNTIY
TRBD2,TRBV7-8,ASSSRAGGPKVHTDTQY
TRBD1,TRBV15,ATSRDGERGLYEQY
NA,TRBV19,ASTPFMGTEAF
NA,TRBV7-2,ASLSGLGASNEQF
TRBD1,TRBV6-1,ASSSLPGQVESQRETQY
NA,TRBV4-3,ASSQFKEYNEQF
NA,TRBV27,ASEDDISGEAF
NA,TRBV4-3,ASSQDEGASRYT
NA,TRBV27,ASSFYPTYEQY
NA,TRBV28,ASSLYPTGDTQY
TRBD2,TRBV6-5,ASSYGLVHLYEQY
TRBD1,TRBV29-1,SSPGQVSGNTIY
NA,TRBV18,ASSPSPGGSFSNEQF
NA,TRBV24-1,ATSDSRTDFYEQY